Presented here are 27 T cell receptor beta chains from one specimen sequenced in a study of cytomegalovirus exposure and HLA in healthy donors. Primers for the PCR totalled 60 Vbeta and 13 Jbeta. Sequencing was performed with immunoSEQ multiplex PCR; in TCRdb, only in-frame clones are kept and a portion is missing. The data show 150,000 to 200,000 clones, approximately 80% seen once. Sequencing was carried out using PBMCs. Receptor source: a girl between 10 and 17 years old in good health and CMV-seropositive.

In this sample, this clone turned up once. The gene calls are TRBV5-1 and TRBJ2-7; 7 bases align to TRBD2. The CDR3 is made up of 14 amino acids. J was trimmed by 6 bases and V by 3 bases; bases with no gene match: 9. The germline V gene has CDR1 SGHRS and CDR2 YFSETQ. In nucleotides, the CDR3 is TGCGCCAGCAGCTGGGAGAGAGGGGAGGGCGAGCAGTACTTC. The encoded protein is CASSWERGEGEQYF. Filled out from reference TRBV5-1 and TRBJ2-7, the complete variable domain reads KAGVTQTPRYLIKTRGQQVTLSCSPISGHRSVSWYQQTPGQGLQFLFEYFSETQRNKGNFPGRFSGRQFSNSRSEMNVSTLELGDSALYLCASSWERGEGEQYFGPGTRLTVT.

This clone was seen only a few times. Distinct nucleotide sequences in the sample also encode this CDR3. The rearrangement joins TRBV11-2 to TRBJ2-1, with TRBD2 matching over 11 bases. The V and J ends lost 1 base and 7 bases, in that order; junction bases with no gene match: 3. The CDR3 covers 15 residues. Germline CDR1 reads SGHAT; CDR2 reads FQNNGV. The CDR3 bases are TGTGCCAGCAGCTTAGGGACTAGCGGGCTTAATGAGCAGTTCTTC. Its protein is CASSLGTSGLNEQFF.

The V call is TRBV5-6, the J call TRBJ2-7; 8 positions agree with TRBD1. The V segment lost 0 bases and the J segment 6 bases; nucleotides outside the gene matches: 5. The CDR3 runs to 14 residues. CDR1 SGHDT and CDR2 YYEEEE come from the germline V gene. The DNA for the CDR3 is TGTGCCAGCAGCTTGGGACAGGGGCCCCGCGAGCAGTACTTC. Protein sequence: CASSLGQGPREQYF.

CDR3 protein: CASSPSPLAGVHEQYF. The CDR3 DNA reads as TGTGCCAGCAGCCCCTCCCCCTTAGCGGGAGTACACGAGCAGTACTTC. The gene calls are TRBV9 and TRBJ2-7, with 9 nucleotides matching TRBD2. Trimming at V came to 4 bases and at J to 5 bases, leaving 13 bases not matched to a gene. CDR1 and CDR2 from the germline V gene are SGDLS and YYNGEE. The CDR3 loop spans 16 amino acids.

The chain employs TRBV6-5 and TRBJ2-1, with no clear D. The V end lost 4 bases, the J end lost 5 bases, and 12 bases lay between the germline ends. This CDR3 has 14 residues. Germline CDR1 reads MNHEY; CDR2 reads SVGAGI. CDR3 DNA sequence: TGTGCCAGCAGTTTGAGTTATACCCACAATGAGCAGTTCTTC. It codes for CASSLSYTHNEQFF.

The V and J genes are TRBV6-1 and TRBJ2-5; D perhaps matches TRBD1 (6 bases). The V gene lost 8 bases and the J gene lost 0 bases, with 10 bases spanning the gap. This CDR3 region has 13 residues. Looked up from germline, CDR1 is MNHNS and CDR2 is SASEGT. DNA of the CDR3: TGTGCCAGCTCAGGGGAGTACCAAGAGACCCAGTACTTC. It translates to CASSGEYQETQYF.

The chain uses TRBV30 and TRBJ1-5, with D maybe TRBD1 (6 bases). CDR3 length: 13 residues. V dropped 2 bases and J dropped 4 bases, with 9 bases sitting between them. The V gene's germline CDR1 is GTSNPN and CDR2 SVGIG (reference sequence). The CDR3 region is CAWSTGTNQPQHF. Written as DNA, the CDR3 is TGTGCCTGGAGTACGGGGACAAATCAGCCCCAGCATTTT.

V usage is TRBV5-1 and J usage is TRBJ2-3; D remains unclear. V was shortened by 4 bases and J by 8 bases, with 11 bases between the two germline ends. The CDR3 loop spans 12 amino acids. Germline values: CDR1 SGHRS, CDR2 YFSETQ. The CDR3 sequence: CASSPDMSTQYF. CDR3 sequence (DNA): TGCGCCAGCAGCCCAGACATGTCTACGCAGTATTTT.

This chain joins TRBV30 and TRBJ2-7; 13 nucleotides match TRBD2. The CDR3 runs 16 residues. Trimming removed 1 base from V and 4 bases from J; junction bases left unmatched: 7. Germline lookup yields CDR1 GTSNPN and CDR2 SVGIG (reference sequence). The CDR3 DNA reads TGTGCCTGGAGTGGGACTAGCGGGAGTGTTTGGTACGAGCAGTACTTC. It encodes CAWSGTSGSVWYEQYF. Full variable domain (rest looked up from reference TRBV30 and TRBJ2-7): SQTIHQWPATLVQPVGSPLSLECTVEGTSNPNLYWYRQAAGRGLQLLFYSVGIGQISSEVPQNLSASRPQDRQFILSSKKLLLSDSGFYLCAWSGTSGSVWYEQYFGPGTRLTVT.

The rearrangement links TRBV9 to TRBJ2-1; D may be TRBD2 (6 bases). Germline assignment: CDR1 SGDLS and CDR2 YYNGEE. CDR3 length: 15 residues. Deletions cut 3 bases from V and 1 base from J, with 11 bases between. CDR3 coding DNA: TGTGCCAGCAGCGGGTATAGCGGATCCTACAATGAGCAGTTCTTC. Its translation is CASSGYSGSYNEQFF.

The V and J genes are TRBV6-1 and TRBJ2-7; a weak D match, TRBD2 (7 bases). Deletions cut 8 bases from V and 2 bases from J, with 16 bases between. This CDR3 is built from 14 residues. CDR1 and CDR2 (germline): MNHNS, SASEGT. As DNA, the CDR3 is TGTGCCAGCGGGAGGGGGGACCGGGCCTACGAGCAGTACTTC. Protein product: CASGRGDRAYEQYF.

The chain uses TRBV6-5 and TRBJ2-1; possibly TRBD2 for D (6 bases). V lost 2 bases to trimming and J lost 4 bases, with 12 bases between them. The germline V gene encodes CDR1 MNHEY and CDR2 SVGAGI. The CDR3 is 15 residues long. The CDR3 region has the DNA TGTGCCAGCAGTTACGGTGGTGGGAGGTACAATGAGCAGTTCTTC. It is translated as CASSYGGGRYNEQFF.

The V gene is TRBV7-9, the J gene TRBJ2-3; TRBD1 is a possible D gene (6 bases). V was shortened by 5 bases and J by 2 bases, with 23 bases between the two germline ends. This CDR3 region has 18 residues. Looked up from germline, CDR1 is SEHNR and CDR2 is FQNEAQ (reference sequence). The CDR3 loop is CASSPRLGTGSPTDTQYF. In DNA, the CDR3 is TGTGCCAGCAGCCCCCGCTTGGGAACAGGGTCCCCCACAGATACGCAGTATTTT.

CDR3 DNA sequence: TGCAGCGAGACCCGGGGACAGGCGAGCACAGATACGCAGTATTTT. It is translated as CSETRGQASTDTQYF. This chain connects TRBV29-1 to TRBJ2-3; TRBD1 matches at 8 bases. CDR1 is SQVTM, CDR2 ANQGSEA, per germline. The length of the CDR3 is 15 residues. The ends lost 7 bases at V and 0 bases at J; junction bases unmatched: 9.

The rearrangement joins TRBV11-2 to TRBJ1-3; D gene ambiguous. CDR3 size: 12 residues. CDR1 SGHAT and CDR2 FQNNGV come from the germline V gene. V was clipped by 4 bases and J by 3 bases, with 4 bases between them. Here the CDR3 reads CASSYFGNTIYF. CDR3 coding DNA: TGTGCCAGCAGCTACTTTGGAAACACCATATATTTT.

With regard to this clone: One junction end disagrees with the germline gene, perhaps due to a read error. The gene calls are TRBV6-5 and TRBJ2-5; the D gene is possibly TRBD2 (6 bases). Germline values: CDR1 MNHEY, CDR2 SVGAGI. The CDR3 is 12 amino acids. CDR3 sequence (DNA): TGTGCCAGCAGTTACTGCGGGACCCCGTACCACTTC. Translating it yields CASSYCGTPYHF.

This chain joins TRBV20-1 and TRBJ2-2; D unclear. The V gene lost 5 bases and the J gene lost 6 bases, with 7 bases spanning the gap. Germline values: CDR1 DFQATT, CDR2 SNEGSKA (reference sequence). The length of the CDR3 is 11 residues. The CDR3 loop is CSAARAGELFF. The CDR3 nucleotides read TGCAGTGCTGCTCGGGCCGGGGAGCTGTTTTTT.

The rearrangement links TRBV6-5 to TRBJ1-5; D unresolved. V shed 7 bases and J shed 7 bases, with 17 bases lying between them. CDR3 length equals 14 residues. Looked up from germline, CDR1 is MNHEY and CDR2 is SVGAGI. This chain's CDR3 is CASKLTGYNQPQHF. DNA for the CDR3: TGTGCCAGCAAACTTACGGGGTACAACCAGCCCCAGCATTTT.

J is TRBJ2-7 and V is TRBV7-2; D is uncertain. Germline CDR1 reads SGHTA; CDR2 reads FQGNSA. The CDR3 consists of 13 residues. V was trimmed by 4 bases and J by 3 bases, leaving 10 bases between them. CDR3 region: CASSSRVDYEQYF. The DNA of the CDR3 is TGTGCCAGCAGCTCCCGGGTCGACTACGAGCAGTACTTC.

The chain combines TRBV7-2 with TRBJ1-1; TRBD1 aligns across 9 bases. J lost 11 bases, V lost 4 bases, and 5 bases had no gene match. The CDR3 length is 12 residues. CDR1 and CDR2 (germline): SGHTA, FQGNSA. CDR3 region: CASSSGQGWAFF. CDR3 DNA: TGTGCCAGCAGCTCCGGACAGGGGTGGGCTTTCTTT.

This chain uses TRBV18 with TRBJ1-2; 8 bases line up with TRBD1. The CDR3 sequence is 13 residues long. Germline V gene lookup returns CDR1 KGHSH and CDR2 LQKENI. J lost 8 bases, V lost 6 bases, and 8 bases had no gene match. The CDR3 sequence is CASSLDRVEGYTF. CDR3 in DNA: TGTGCCAGCTCCCTGGACAGGGTGGAGGGCTACACCTTC.

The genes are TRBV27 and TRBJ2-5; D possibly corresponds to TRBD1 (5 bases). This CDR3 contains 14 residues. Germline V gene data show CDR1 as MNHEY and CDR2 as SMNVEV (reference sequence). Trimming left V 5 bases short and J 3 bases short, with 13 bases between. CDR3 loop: CASSPRVGEETQYF. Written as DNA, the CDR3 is TGTGCCAGCAGTCCCCGAGTAGGGGAAGAGACCCAGTACTTC.

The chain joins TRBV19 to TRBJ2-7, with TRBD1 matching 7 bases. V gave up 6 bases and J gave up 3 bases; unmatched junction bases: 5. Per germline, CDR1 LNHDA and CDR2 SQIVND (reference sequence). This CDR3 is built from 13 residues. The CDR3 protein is CASSRTGGYEQYF. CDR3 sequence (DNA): TGTGCCAGTAGCCGGACAGGAGGCTACGAGCAGTACTTC.

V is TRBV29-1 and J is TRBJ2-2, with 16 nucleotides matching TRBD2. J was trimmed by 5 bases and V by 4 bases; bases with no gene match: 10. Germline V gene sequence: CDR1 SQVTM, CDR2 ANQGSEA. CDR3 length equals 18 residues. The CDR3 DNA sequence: TGCAGCGTTGTAAGGGGACTAGCGGGAGGGCCTGGTACCGGGGAGCTGTTTTTT. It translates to CSVVRGLAGGPGTGELFF.

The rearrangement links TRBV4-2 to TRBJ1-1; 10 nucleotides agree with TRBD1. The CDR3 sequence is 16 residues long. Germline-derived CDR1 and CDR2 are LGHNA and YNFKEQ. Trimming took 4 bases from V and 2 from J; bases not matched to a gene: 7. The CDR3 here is CASSRGTGDLNTEAFF. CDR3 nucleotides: TGTGCCAGCAGCCGTGGGACAGGGGATCTTAACACTGAAGCTTTCTTT.

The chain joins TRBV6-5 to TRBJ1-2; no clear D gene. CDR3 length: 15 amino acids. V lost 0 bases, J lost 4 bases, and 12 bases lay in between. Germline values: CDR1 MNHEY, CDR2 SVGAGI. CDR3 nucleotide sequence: TGTGCCAGCAGTTACTCGAGAGGGCCGAGCTATGGCTACACCTTC. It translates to CASSYSRGPSYGYTF.

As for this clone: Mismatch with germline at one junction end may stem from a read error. The CDR3 protein is CASSLGGTSETQYF. The CDR3 DNA reads TGTGCTAGCAGCTTAGGAGGGACATCGGAGACCCAGTACTTC. V is TRBV7-7 and J is TRBJ2-5; D is possibly TRBD1 or TRBD2 (6 bases each). The CDR3 covers 14 residues. CDR1 SSHAT and CDR2 FNYEAQ come from the germline V gene (reference sequence).